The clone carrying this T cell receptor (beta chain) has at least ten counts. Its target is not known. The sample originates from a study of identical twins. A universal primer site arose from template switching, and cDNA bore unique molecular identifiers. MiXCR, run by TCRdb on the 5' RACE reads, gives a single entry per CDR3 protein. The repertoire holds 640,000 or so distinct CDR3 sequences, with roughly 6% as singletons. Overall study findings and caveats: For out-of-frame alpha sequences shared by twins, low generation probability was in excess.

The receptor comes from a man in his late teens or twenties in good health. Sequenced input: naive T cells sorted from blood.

In nucleotides, the CDR3 is TGTGCCAGCAGCGAACGGGCCTACAATGAGCAGTTCTTC. This sequence encodes CASSERAYNEQFF. This chain joins TRBV3-1 and TRBJ2-1, with D unresolved. Germline V gene data show CDR1 as LGHDT and CDR2 as YNNKEL (reference sequence). This CDR3 spans 13 amino acids. Trimming left V 5 bases short and J 2 bases short, with 7 bases between.